The sequence of this TCR beta chain was determined in a study of CD8+CD57+ T cells in acquired aplastic anemia. This clonotype was counted ten times or more. What it recognizes is unknown. The CDR3 is 14 amino acids. V lost 5 bases and J lost 5, with 15 bases in between. Broader study findings: Roughly 27 sequences, all CD8+ CDR3, were shared between patients and controls.

The use of genomic DNA as template underpinned the TCR beta VDJ and CDR3 profiling. TCRdb called the reads again in MiXCR, with one record for every CDR3 protein. The sample carries 150,000 to 200,000 distinct CDR3 sequences, 64% recorded once. V is TRBV12-3 or TRBV12-4 and J is TRBJ2-5, with D perhaps assigned TRBD1 or TRBD2 (5 bases each). The TCR sequence derives from a human donor with severe aplastic anemia or a healthy control (not recorded which). Material for sequencing was sorted CD4+, CD8+, or CD8+CD57+ T cells (not recorded which) from PBMCs. The CDR3: CASSPRDPVETQYF. CDR3 in DNA: TGTGCCAGCAGTCCTCGGGACCCTGTGGAGACCCAGTACTTC.